The 7 T cell receptor beta chains listed next were all sequenced from one sample in a study of cytomegalovirus exposure and HLA in healthy donors (dated by TCRdb to the late 2010s). Library preparation employed the immunoSEQ multiplex PCR assay. The multiplex PCR relied on a mix of 60 forward primers for TCR Vbeta segments and 13 reverse primers for TCR Jbeta segments. Not all clones reach the TCRdb copy of this immuneACCESS table, which keeps in-frame sequences only. Checked studies attribute under half of the gap to unresolved V genes and leave the rest unexplained. This sample is represented by 95,000 to 150,000 clones; around 82% of them were singletons. The ten biggest clones cover around 4% of the sample. Material: PBMCs. These TCRs come from a man in his forties in good health and CMV-seronegative.

The chain uses TRBV7-2 and TRBJ1-1; no firm D call. The CDR3 extends over 13 amino acids. Trimming shortened V by 11 bases and J by 4 bases, and 17 bases separated the two germline ends. Germline loops: CDR1 SGHTA, CDR2 FQGNSA. CDR3 amino acids: CAGRPPAGTEAFF. CDR3 DNA: TGTGCCGGGAGACCTCCGGCGGGCACTGAAGCTTTCTTT.

The chain carries TRBV5-6 and TRBJ2-2; TRBD1 matches at 9 bases. The trim removed 0 bases at V and 4 bases at J, leaving 4 bases unmatched. The V gene's germline CDR1 is SGHDT and CDR2 YYEEEE. CDR3 length equals 16 residues. The CDR3 reads CASSLGTGAITGELFF. DNA for the CDR3: TGTGCCAGCAGCTTGGGGACAGGGGCTATCACCGGGGAGCTGTTTTTT.

The CDR3 region has the DNA TGTGCCAGCAGTTACCATCCTAGCCCTTACACCGGGGAGCTGTTTTTT. Translated: CASSYHPSPYTGELFF. The rearrangement links TRBV6-5 to TRBJ2-2; the D gene is possibly TRBD2 (5 bases). This CDR3 spans 16 amino acids. The germline V gene has CDR1 MNHEY and CDR2 SVGAGI. Between the trimmed V and J ends, which lost 2 bases and 3 bases, there was a span of 13 bases.

The chain is built from TRBV29-1 and TRBJ2-1, with D unclear. In germline, CDR1 is SQVTM, CDR2 ANQGSEA. Trimming removed 6 bases from V and 4 bases from J, with 10 bases in between. The CDR3 sequence is 12 residues long. The CDR3 loop is CSVRIVYNEQFF. The CDR3 nucleotides are TGCAGCGTGCGGATAGTATACAATGAGCAGTTCTTC.

V usage is TRBV6-1 and J usage is TRBJ2-5, with a weak D call TRBD2 (5 bases). The germline CDR1 and CDR2 sequences are MNHNS and SASEGT. The CDR3 contains 15 residues. V was pared by 8 bases and J by 1 base, with 17 bases between. This CDR3 is CASRSGSRGQETQYF. CDR3 nucleotide sequence: TGTGCCAGCCGGAGTGGGAGCCGGGGCCAAGAGACCCAGTACTTC.

The chain has TRBV19 and TRBJ2-5; D possibly corresponds to TRBD1 (6 bases). This CDR3 is built from 14 residues. With 1 base removed from V and 1 base from J, the gap between germline ends came to 7 bases. Germline V lookup: CDR1 LNHDA, CDR2 SQIVND (reference sequence). The CDR3: CASSIGDIQETQYF. As DNA, the CDR3 is TGTGCCAGTAGTATAGGGGACATCCAAGAGACCCAGTACTTC. The full variable domain, with the rest looked up from reference TRBV19 and TRBJ2-5, is DGGITQSPKYLFRKEGQNVTLSCEQNLNHDAMYWYRQDPGQGLRLIYYSQIVNDFQKGDIAEGYSVSREKKESFPLTVTSAQKNPTAFYLCASSIGDIQETQYFGPGTRLLVL.

The V call is TRBV21-1, the J call TRBJ1-4; the table assigns TRBD1, which was not confirmed against the DNA. TRBV21-1 is listed as a pseudogene. CDR3 size: 14 residues. The chain's CDR3 is CASSNKHRGEKLFF. CDR3 bases: TGTGCCAGCAGCAATAAACACAGGGGGGAAAAACTGTTTTTT.